This paragraph reports one T cell receptor (beta chain). The data were taken from a study of T-cell memory formation after mild COVID-19. Each CDR3 protein is one row after TCRdb ran MiXCR on the 5' RACE reads. The sample carries over 300,000 distinct CDR3 sequences, more than 20% recorded once. The CDR3 is 15 amino acids. V lost 3 bases, J lost 0 bases, and 8 bases lay in between. The germline CDR1 and CDR2 sequences are KGHSH and LQKENI. The sample taken for sequencing was PBMCs or a T cell subset sorted from them (not recorded which). The TCR sequence derives from a young man who had mild COVID-19 (a few samples of this study predate the infection). Cell type and time point are not known. This chain connects TRBV18 to TRBJ1-4; no clear D gene. The CDR3 spells CASSPRHATNEKLFF. The CDR3, as DNA: TGTGCCAGCTCACCTAGACACGCAACTAATGAAAAACTGTTTTTT.